The 7 T cell receptor beta chains presented below share a single source sample, sequenced in a study of blood T cell repertoires in COVID-19 (dated by TCRdb to the early 2020s). Library generation was performed with the immunoSEQ multiplex PCR assay. This immuneACCESS table, as held by TCRdb, lists in-frame sequences with V and J called but not all clones. Of the missing ones, under half trace to an unresolved V gene in checked studies; the others have no known cause. The sample data list about 38,000 clones, and about two thirds of these were observed just once. Jointly, the top ten make up under 12% of the sample. Sequenced material: peripheral blood. Source of these receptors: a man in his sixties or seventies with COVID-19, enrolled during active disease.

The genes are TRBV6-2 or TRBV6-3 and TRBJ2-7; D might be TRBD1 (6 bases). This CDR3 has 16 amino acids. Trimming removed 4 bases from V and 4 bases from J, with 20 bases in between. CDR1 and CDR2 from the germline V gene are MNHEY and SVGEGT. The CDR3 region has the DNA TGTGCCAGCAGTTTTGCGCCAGGGGTCGGGTCGTACGAGCAGTACTTC. Its protein product is CASSFAPGVGSYEQYF.

This clone was observed a few times. The chain couples TRBV25-1 to TRBJ2-1, with 7 positions matching TRBD2. CDR1 and CDR2 (germline): MGHDK, SYGVNS. CDR3 size: 15 residues. The J segment lost 4 bases and the V segment lost 5 bases, leaving 8 bases of the junction unmatched. CDR3 sequence reads: CASSRGAGVYNEQFF. The CDR3 nucleotides are TGTGCCAGCAGTAGGGGTGCGGGAGTATACAATGAGCAGTTCTTC.

This clone was detected a few times. The gene calls are TRBV5-1 and TRBJ2-2, with TRBD1 matching over 8 bases. This CDR3 is 17 amino acids long. Germline V gives CDR1 SGHRS, CDR2 YFSETQ. Unmatched junction bases numbered 10, after V lost 2 bases and J lost 4 bases. The CDR3 nucleotides read TGCGCCAGCAGCTTCTCGTCAGGGGGCGCGGGCACCGGGGAGCTGTTTTTT. Translated, it gives CASSFSSGGAGTGELFF.

J is TRBJ1-1 and V is TRBV5-4; a weak D match, TRBD1 (6 bases). The CDR3 contains 14 residues. The V and J ends lost 6 bases and 2 bases respectively, with 14 bases between them. The V gene's germline CDR1 is SGHNT and CDR2 YYREEE (reference sequence). The CDR3 bases are TGTGCCAGCACCCGGGGGGGGCAAAACACTGAAGCTTTCTTT. As protein: CASTRGGQNTEAFF.

The chain has TRBV5-6 and TRBJ1-3, with 9 bases aligning to TRBD1. The trim removed 4 bases at V and 4 bases at J, leaving 6 bases unmatched. This CDR3 region has 15 residues. Germline V gives CDR1 SGHDT, CDR2 YYEEEE. The CDR3 DNA reads as TGTGCCAGCAGCCGGATCACAGGGGGCGGAAACACCATATATTTT. This gives the protein CASSRITGGGNTIYF.

J is TRBJ2-3 and V is TRBV7-2, with D maybe TRBD2 (5 bases). The germline V gene has CDR1 SGHTA and CDR2 FQGNSA. Trimming took off 9 bases at V and 2 bases at J, with 24 bases between the two ends. The CDR3 runs 17 residues. CDR3 sequence: CARSEGWESLHTDTQYF. The CDR3 DNA follows: TGTGCCAGGTCCGAGGGCTGGGAATCCCTCCACACAGATACGCAGTATTTT. Based on the CDR3 plus reference TRBV7-2 and TRBJ2-3, the full variable domain is GAGVSQSPSNKVTEKGKDVELRCDPISGHTALYWYRQSLGQGLEFLIYFQGNSAPDKSGLPSDRFSAERTGGSVSTLTIQRTQQEDSAVYLCARSEGWESLHTDTQYFGPGTRLTVL.

The V gene is TRBV18, the J gene TRBJ2-2, with D perhaps matching TRBD1 (6 bases). The V gene's germline CDR1 is KGHSH and CDR2 LQKENI. There are 15 residues in the CDR3. V was pared by 10 bases and J by 4 bases, with 19 bases between. CDR3 bases: TGTGCCACCACTTCTGGACAGAGTATCACCGGGGAGCTGTTTTTT. Translated, it gives CATTSGQSITGELFF.